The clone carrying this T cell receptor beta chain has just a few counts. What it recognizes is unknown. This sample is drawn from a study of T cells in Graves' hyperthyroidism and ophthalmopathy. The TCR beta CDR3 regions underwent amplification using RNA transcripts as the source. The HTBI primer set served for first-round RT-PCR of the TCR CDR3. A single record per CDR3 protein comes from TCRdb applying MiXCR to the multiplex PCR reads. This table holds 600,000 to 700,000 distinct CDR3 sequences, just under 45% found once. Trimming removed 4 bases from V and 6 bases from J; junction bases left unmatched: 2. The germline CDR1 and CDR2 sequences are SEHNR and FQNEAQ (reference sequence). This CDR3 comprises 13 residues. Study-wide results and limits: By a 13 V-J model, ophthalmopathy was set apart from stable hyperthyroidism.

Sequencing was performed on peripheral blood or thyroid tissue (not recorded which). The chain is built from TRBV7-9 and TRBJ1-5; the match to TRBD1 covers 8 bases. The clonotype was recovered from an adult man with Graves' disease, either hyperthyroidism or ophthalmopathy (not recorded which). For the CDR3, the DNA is TGTGCCAGCAGCTGGACAGGGTTTCAGCCCCAGCATTTT. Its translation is CASSWTGFQPQHF.